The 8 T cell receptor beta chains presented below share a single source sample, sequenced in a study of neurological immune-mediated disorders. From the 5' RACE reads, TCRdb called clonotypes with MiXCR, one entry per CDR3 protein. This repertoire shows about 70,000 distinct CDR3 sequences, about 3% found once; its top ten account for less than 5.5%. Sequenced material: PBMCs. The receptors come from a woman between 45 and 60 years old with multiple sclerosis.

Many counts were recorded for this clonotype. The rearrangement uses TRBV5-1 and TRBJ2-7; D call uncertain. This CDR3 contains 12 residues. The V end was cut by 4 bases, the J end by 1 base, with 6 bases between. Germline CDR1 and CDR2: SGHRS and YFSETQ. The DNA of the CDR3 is TGCGCCAGCAGCCTCCCTTCCTACGAGCAGTACTTC. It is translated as CASSLPSYEQYF. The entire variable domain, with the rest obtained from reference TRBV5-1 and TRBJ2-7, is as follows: KAGVTQTPRYLIKTRGQQVTLSCSPISGHRSVSWYQQTPGQGLQFLFEYFSETQRNKGNFPGRFSGRQFSNSRSEMNVSTLELGDSALYLCASSLPSYEQYFGPGTRLTVT.

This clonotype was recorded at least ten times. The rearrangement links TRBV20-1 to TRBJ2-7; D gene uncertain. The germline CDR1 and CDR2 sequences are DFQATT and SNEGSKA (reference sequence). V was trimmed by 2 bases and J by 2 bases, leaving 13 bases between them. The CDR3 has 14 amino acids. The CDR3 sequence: CSARRWNYAYEQYV. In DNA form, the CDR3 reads TGCAGTGCTAGACGATGGAATTACGCCTACGAGCAGTACGTC.

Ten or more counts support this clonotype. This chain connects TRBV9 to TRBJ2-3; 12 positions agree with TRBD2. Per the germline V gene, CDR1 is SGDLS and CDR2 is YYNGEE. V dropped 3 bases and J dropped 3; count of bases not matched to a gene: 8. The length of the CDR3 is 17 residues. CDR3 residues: CASSASTSGSSTDTQYF. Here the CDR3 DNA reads TGTGCCAGCAGCGCTTCGACTAGCGGGAGTTCGACAGATACGCAGTATTTT.

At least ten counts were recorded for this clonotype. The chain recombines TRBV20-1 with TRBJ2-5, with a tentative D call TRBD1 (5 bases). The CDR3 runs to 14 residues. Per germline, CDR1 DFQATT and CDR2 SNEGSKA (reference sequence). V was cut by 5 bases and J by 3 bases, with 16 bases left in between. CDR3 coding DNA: TGCAGTGCTGGAAAGGGGTTCGGCGAAGAGACCCAGTACTTC. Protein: CSAGKGFGEETQYF.

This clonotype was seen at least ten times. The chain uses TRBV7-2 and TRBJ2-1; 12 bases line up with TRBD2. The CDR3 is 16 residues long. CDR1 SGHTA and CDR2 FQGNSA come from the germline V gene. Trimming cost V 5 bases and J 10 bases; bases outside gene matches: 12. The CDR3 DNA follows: TGTGCCAGCAGCCCCCAGGGCACTAGCGGGAGGAGGGAGCAGTTCTTC. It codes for CASSPQGTSGRREQFF.

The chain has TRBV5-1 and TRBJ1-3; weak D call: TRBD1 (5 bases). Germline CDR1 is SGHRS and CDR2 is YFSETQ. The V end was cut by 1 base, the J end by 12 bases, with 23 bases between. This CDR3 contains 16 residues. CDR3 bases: TGCGCCAGCAGCTTGCGGGCGGGGACCGCTGGAAAAAACATATATTTT. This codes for CASSLRAGTAGKNIYF.

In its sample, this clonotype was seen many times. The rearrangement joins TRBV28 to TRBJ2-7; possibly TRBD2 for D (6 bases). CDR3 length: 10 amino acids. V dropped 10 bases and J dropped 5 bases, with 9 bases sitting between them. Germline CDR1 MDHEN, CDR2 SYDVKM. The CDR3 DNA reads TGTGCCACCGGGGGTCACGAGCAGTACTTC. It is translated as CATGGHEQYF.

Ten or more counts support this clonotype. CDR3 DNA: TGTGCCAGCTCACCGACGACGGGTGAAAAACTGTTTTTT. Protein product: CASSPTTGEKLFF. The chain uses TRBV18 and TRBJ1-4; D is uncertain. There are 13 residues in the CDR3. Germline CDR1 KGHSH, CDR2 LQKENI. Trimming stripped 3 bases from V and 7 bases from J, with 9 bases between.